Below are 5 T cell receptor beta chains sequenced from a single sample in a study of blood T cell repertoires in COVID-19. Assay used: immunoSEQ multiplex PCR; TCRdb lists only in-frame clones, some missing. The table shows some 350,000 clones, with 85% to 90% occurring only once. Sequenced input: peripheral blood. The receptors stem from a human donor in a cohort sampled during active COVID-19.

This chain joins TRBV5-6 and TRBJ2-5; D possibly corresponds to TRBD1 (6 bases). This CDR3 spans 17 amino acids. Germline CDR1 is SGHDT and CDR2 is YYEEEE. The V and J ends lost 3 bases and 5 bases respectively, with 23 bases between them. The CDR3 loop reads CASSSTGTVRGMETQYF. Written as DNA, the CDR3 is TGTGCCAGCAGCTCTACAGGGACGGTAAGGGGCATGGAGACCCAGTACTTC.

A note on this clone: This clone may be a read error of a much larger clone one base away. The genes are TRBV6-1 and TRBJ1-5; no definite D call. Per the germline V gene, CDR1 is MNHNS and CDR2 is SASEGT. Trimming cost V 2 bases and J 1 base, with 3 bases left between them. The CDR3 sequence is 13 residues long. CDR3 amino acids: CASSELSNQPQHF. In nucleotides, the CDR3 is TGTGCCAGCAGTGAACTGAGCAATCAGCCCCAGCATTTT.

The chain has TRBV19 and TRBJ2-2; D remains unclear. Trimming left V 2 bases short and J 3 bases short, with 7 bases between. This CDR3 region has 14 residues. The germline V gene has CDR1 LNHDA and CDR2 SQIVND (reference sequence). The CDR3 sequence: CASSISRDTGELFF. CDR3 nucleotides: TGTGCCAGTAGTATATCACGGGACACCGGGGAGCTGTTTTTT.

This clone has only a few counts. The rearrangement joins TRBV12-3 or TRBV12-4 to TRBJ1-1; D unclear. The CDR3 totals 13 residues. Trimming took 5 bases from V and 1 from J, leaving 8 bases between them. CDR3 sequence: CASSPLQNTEAFF. CDR3 bases: TGTGCCAGCAGTCCTTTACAGAACACTGAAGCTTTCTTT.

This clone showed up just once. V is TRBV7-3 and J is TRBJ2-1, with 15 bases matching TRBD2. This CDR3 is 17 amino acids long. V trimming: 0 bases; J trimming: 7 bases; junction bases outside the gene matches: 4. CDR1 and CDR2 (germline): SGHTA, FQGTGA. CDR3 protein: CASSLTGLAGGWNEQFF. The CDR3 bases are TGTGCCAGCAGCTTAACGGGACTAGCGGGAGGTTGGAATGAGCAGTTCTTC.